These 12 T cell receptor beta chains share one sample of origin, sequenced in a study of T cell repertoires in aging, cancer and after chemotherapy. Multiplex touch-down PCR with TRB-A/B primers amplified rearranged V-D-J TRB sequences. TCRdb reanalysed the multiplex PCR reads using MiXCR and keeps one entry per CDR3 protein. Among 550 to 800 distinct CDR3 sequences listed, approximately 40% were seen once. TCR beta rearrangements were amplified from peripheral blood genomic DNA. Sequenced input: blood. The source is a human donor with a solid tumor.

The rearrangement joins TRBV19 to TRBJ1-1; perhaps TRBD1 as D (5 bases). The ends were cut back, 6 bases at V and 0 bases at J, with 8 bases in the middle. CDR1 and CDR2 (germline): LNHDA, SQIVND (reference sequence). The CDR3 is made up of 13 amino acids. The CDR3 protein is CASRTAMNTEAFF. CDR3 nucleotide sequence: TGTGCCAGTAGGACAGCCATGAACACTGAAGCTTTCTTT.

Concerning this clonotype itself: At one end the junction does not follow the germline gene, possibly because of a read error. The CDR3 here is CASSTTRVGTEKYF. Here the CDR3 DNA reads TGTGCCAGCAGCACAACCAGGGTAGGAACCGAGAAGTACTTC. The chain carries TRBV7-4 and TRBJ2-7; a possible D gene is TRBD1 (5 bases). The CDR3 has 14 amino acids. Germline values: CDR1 SGHVT, CDR2 SQSDAQ.

This clonotype was seen once. The chain joins TRBV20-1 to TRBJ2-3, with TRBD2 matching over 7 bases. This CDR3 spans 12 amino acids. Germline V gene sequence: CDR1 DFQATT, CDR2 SNEGSKA (reference sequence). J lost 8 bases, V lost 4 bases, and 6 bases had no gene match. CDR3 region: CSAIPTGGTQYF. CDR3 bases: TGCAGTGCTATCCCGACGGGGGGTACGCAGTATTTT.

A few counts support this clonotype. The CDR3 coding sequence is TGTGCCAGCAGTTTAGGGCTCCTGACCACTGAAGCTTTCTTT. It yields the protein CASSLGLLTTEAFF. The rearrangement links TRBV12-3 or TRBV12-4 to TRBJ1-1; D is ambiguous. The V gene lost 1 base and the J gene lost 4 bases, with 10 bases spanning the gap. This CDR3 comprises 14 residues.

The chain is built from TRBV7-2 and TRBJ2-1, with 12 bases that match TRBD2. Germline V lookup: CDR1 SGHTA, CDR2 FQGNSA. After removal of 6 bases from V and 7 bases from J, the junction contained 4 bases not matched to a gene. This CDR3 comprises 14 residues. The CDR3 bases are TGTGCCAGCAGACTAGCGGGAGGTATGAATGAGCAGTTCTTC. As protein: CASRLAGGMNEQFF.

The rearrangement joins TRBV28 to TRBJ2-7, with D unresolved. Germline-derived CDR1 and CDR2 are MDHEN and SYDVKM. The CDR3 has 14 amino acids. V was pared by 5 bases and J by 2 bases, with 13 bases between. The CDR3 DNA follows: TGTGCCAGCAGTCCGGGCCCACTCGCCTACGAGCAGTACTTC. Translated, it gives CASSPGPLAYEQYF.

The table lists this clonotype with a count of one. The junction and the germline gene differ at one end; a read error may be behind it. V gene TRBV29-1 combines with J gene TRBJ2-5; D is unresolved. Germline values: CDR1 SQVTM, CDR2 ANQGSEA. This CDR3 is built from 12 residues. DNA for the CDR3: TGCAGCGTTGGGATACAGCAAGGGACCCAGTACTTC. Encoded protein: CSVGIQQGTQYF.

The chain employs TRBV6-2 or TRBV6-3 and TRBJ2-7; 10 bases align to TRBD2. With V trimmed by 5 bases and J by 2 bases, 12 bases remained unmatched. Per the germline V gene, CDR1 is MNHEY and CDR2 is SVGEGT. The CDR3 contains 17 residues. DNA for the CDR3: TGTGCCAGCAGTAACGCACTAAGGACTAGCGGAACCTACGAGCAGTACTTC. Amino acid sequence: CASSNALRTSGTYEQYF.

The gene calls are TRBV29-1 and TRBJ2-3; tentatively, D is TRBD2 (8 bases). The CDR3 is 17 residues long. Deletions cut 6 bases from V and 6 bases from J, with 28 bases between. Per the germline V gene, CDR1 is SQVTM and CDR2 is ANQGSEA. For the CDR3, the DNA is TGCAGCGTCCGGGGGGGGCAGGGGGGGACAATTTATGATACGCAGTATTTT. Protein product: CSVRGGQGGTIYDTQYF.

The chain uses TRBV20-1 and TRBJ2-1; D remains unclear. V shed 7 bases and J shed 3 bases, with 7 bases lying between them. Germline V lookup: CDR1 DFQATT, CDR2 SNEGSKA (reference sequence). The CDR3 sequence is 11 residues long. CDR3 DNA: TGCAGTGTTACCGGCTACAATGAGCAGTTCTTC. Its protein is CSVTGYNEQFF.

The V call is TRBV7-3, the J call TRBJ2-1, with TRBD2 as a possible D gene (5 bases). V was pared by 5 bases and J by 5 bases, with 16 bases between. The germline V gene has CDR1 SGHTA and CDR2 FQGTGA. This CDR3 comprises 15 residues. The CDR3 DNA reads TGTGCCAGCAGCCTCGGGGTAGGGTACCACAATGAGCAGTTCTTC. Translating it yields CASSLGVGYHNEQFF.

The chain recombines TRBV7-9 with TRBJ2-3; 8 positions match TRBD2. Germline CDR1 and CDR2: SEHNR and FQNEAQ (reference sequence). J was trimmed by 6 bases and V by 5 bases; bases with no gene match: 13. CDR3 length: 16 residues. This chain's CDR3 is CASSPRSSGPGDTQYF. CDR3 in DNA: TGTGCCAGCAGCCCCCGGTCTAGCGGGCCCGGGGATACGCAGTATTTT. Complete variable domain (other parts from reference TRBV7-9 and TRBJ2-3): DTGVSQNPRHKITKRGQNVTFRCDPISEHNRLYWYRQTLGQGPEFLTYFQNEAQLEKSRLLSDRFSAERPKGSFSTLEIQRTEQGDSAMYLCASSPRSSGPGDTQYFGPGTRLTVL.